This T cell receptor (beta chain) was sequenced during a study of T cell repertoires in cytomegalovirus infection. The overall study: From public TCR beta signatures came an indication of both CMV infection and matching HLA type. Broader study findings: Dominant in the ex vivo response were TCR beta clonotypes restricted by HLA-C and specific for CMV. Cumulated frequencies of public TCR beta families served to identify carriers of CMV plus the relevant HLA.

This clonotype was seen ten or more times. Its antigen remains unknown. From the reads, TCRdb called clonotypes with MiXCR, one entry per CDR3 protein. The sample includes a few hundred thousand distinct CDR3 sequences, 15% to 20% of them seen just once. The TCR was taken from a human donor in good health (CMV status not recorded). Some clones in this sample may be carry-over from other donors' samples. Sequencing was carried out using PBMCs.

CDR3 DNA: TGTGCCAGCACTCTGGGGGGGAGACGCACCGGGGAGCTGTTTTTT. This codes for CASTLGGRRTGELFF. This rearrangement joins TRBV12-3 or TRBV12-4 to TRBJ2-2; 7 bases match TRBD2. This CDR3 region has 15 residues. Germline trimming cut 7 bases from V and 4 bases from J; bases unmatched to any gene: 9.